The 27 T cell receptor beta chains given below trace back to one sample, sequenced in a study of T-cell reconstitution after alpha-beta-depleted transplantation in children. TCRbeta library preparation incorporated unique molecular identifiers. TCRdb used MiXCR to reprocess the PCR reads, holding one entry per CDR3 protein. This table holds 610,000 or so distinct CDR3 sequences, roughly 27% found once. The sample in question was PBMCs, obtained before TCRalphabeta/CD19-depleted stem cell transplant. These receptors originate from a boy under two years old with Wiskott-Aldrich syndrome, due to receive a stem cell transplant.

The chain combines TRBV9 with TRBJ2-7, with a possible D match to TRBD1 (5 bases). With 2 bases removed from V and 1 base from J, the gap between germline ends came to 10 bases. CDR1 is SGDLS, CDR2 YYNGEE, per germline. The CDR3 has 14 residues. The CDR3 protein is CASSVQGTSYEQYF. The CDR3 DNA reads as TGTGCCAGCAGCGTTCAGGGAACGTCCTACGAGCAGTACTTC.

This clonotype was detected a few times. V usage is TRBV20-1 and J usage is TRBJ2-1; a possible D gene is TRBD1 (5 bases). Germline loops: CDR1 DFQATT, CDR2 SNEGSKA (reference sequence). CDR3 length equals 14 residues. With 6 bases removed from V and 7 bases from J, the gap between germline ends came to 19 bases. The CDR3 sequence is CSAPPAQPGNEQFF. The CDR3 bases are TGCAGTGCCCCGCCGGCCCAACCAGGGAATGAGCAGTTCTTC.

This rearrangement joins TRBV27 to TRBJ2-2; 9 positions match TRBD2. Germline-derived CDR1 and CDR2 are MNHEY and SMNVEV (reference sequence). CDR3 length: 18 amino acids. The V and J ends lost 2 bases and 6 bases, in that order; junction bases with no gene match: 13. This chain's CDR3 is CASSLVVRAGGRPGELFF. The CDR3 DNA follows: TGTGCCAGCAGTTTAGTGGTCAGGGCGGGGGGGCGCCCCGGGGAGCTGTTTTTT.

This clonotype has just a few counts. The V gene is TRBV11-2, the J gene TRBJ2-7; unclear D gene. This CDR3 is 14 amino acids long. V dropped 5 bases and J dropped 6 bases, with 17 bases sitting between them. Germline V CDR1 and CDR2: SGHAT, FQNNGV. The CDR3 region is CASSALRSSGEQYF. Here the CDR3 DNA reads TGTGCCAGCAGCGCTCTCAGGAGTTCTGGCGAGCAGTACTTC. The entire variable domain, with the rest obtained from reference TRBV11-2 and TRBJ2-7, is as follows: EAGVAQSPRYKIIEKRQSVAFWCNPISGHATLYWYQQILGQGPKLLIQFQNNGVVDDSQLPKDRFSAERLKGVDSTLKIQPAKLEDSAVYLCASSALRSSGEQYFGPGTRLTVT.

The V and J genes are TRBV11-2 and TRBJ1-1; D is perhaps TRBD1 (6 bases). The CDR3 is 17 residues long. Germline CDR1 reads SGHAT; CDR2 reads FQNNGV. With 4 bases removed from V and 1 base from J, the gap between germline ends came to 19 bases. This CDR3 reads CASSSRARGHPNTEAFF. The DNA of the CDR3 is TGTGCCAGCAGCTCCCGGGCGCGGGGACACCCGAACACTGAAGCTTTCTTT.

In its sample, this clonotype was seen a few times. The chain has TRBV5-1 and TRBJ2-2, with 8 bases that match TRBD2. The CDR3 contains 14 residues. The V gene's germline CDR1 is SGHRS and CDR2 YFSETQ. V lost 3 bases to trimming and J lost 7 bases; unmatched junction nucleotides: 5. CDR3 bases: TGCGCCAGCAGCTCATTTACTAGCGGCGGGGAGCTGTTTTTT. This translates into CASSSFTSGGELFF.

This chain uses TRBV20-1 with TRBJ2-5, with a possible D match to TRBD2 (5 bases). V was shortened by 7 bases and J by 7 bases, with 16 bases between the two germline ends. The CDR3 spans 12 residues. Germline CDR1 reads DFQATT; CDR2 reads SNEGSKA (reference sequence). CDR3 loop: CSVATKEGTQYF. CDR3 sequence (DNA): TGCAGTGTCGCGACAAAAGAGGGGACCCAGTACTTC.

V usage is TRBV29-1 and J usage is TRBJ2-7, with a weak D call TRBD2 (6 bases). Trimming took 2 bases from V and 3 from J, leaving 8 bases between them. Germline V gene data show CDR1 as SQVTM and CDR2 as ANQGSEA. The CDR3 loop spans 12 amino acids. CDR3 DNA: TGCAGCGTTGAAACGGGAGTCTACGAGCAGTACTTC. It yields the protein CSVETGVYEQYF.

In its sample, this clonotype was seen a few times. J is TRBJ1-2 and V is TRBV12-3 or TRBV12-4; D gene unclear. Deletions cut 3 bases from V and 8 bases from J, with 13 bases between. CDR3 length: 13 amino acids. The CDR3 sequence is CASSFVSGQGYTF. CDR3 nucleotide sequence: TGTGCCAGCAGTTTTGTGTCCGGTCAAGGCTACACCTTC.

This CDR3 is CASSPREGSQPQHF. The CDR3 coding sequence is TGTGCCAGCAGCCCCCGAGAAGGGAGTCAGCCCCAGCATTTT. The V call is TRBV21-1, the J call TRBJ1-5; no DNA check was done on the table's D call, TRBD1. TRBV21-1 has pseudogene status. The CDR3 extends over 14 amino acids.

CDR3 nucleotides: TGTGCCAGCGGACAGGGGGCGGCCGGGGAGCTGTTTTTT. As protein: CASGQGAAGELFF. This chain connects TRBV28 to TRBJ2-2, with 11 nucleotides matching TRBD1. CDR3 length equals 13 residues. Trimming removed 8 bases from V and 6 bases from J; junction bases left unmatched: 2. CDR1 and CDR2 (germline): MDHEN, SYDVKM.

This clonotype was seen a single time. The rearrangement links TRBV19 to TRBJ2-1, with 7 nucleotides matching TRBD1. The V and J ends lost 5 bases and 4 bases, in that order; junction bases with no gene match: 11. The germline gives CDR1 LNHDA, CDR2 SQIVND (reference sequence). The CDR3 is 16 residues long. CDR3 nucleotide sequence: TGTGCCAGTAGTGATCCCCCGAGGGGGCGTTACAATGAGCAGTTCTTC. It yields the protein CASSDPPRGRYNEQFF.

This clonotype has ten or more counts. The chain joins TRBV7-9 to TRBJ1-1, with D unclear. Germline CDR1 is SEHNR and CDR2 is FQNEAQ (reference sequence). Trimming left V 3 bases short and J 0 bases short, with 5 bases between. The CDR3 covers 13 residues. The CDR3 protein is CASSFGLNTEAFF. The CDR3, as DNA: TGTGCCAGCAGCTTTGGGCTGAACACTGAAGCTTTCTTT.

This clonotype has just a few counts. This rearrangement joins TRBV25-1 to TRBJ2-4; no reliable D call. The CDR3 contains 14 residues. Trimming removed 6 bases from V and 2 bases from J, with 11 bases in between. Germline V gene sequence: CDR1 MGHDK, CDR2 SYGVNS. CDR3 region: CASRGPLPKNIQYF. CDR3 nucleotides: TGTGCCAGCAGAGGCCCACTACCCAAAAACATTCAGTACTTC.

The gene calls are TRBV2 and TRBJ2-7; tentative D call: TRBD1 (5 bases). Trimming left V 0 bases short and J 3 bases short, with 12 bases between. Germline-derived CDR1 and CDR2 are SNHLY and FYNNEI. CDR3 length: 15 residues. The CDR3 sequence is CASSEAPGAYYEQYF. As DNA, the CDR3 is TGTGCCAGCAGTGAAGCCCCTGGGGCGTACTACGAGCAGTACTTC.

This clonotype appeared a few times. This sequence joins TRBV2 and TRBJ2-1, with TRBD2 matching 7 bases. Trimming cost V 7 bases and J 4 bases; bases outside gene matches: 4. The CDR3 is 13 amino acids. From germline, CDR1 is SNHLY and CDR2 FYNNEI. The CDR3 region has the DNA TGTGCCAGCAAGCGGGACCGATACAATGAGCAGTTCTTC. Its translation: CASKRDRYNEQFF.

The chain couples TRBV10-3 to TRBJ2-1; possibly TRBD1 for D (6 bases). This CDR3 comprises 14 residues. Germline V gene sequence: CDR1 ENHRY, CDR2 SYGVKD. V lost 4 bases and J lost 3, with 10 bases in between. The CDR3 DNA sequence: TGTGCCATCAGTGGTACAGGGAACTACAATGAGCAGTTCTTC. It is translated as CAISGTGNYNEQFF.

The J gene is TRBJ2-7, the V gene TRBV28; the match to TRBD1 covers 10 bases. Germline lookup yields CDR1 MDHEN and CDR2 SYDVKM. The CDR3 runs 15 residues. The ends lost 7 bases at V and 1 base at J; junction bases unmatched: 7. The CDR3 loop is CASIWGQGSSYEQYF. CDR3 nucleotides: TGTGCCAGCATTTGGGGACAGGGGAGTTCCTACGAGCAGTACTTC.

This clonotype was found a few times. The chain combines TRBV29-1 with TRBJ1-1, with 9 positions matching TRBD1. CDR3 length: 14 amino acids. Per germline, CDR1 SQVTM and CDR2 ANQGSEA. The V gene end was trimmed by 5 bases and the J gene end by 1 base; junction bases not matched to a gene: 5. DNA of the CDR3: TGCAGCGTTCTGCGACAGGGGGGGAACACTGAAGCTTTCTTT. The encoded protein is CSVLRQGGNTEAFF.

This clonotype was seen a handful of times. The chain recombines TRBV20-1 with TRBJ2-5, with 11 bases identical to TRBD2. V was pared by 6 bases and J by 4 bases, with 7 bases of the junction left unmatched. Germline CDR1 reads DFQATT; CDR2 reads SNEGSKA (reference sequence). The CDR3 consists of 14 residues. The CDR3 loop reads CSATKTSGIETQYF. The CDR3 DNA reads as TGCAGTGCGACCAAGACTAGCGGGATAGAGACCCAGTACTTC.

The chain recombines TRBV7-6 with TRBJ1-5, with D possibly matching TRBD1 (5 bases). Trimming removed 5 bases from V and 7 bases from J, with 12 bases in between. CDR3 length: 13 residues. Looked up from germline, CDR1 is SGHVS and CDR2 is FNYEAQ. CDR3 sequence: CASSLQVLQPQHF. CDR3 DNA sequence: TGTGCCAGCAGCCTACAGGTTTTGCAGCCCCAGCATTTT.

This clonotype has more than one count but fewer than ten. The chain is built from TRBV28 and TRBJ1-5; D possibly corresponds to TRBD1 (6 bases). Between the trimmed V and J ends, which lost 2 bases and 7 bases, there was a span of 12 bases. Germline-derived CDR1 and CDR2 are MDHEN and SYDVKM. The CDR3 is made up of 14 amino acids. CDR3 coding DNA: TGTGCCAGCAGTTTAGTGGGGGCAGGGCAGCCCCAGCATTTT. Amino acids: CASSLVGAGQPQHF.

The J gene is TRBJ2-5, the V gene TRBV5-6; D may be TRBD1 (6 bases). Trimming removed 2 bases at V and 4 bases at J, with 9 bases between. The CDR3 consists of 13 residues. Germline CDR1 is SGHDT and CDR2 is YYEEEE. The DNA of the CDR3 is TGTGCCAGCAGCTTTCTCAGGGGAGAGACCCAGTACTTC. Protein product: CASSFLRGETQYF.

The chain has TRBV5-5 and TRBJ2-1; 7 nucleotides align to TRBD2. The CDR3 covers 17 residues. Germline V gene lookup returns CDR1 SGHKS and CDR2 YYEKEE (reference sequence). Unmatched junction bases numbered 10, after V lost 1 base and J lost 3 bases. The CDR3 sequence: CASSLIGRELIYNEQFF. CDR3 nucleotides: TGTGCCAGCAGCTTGATTGGGCGGGAGTTAATCTACAATGAGCAGTTCTTC.

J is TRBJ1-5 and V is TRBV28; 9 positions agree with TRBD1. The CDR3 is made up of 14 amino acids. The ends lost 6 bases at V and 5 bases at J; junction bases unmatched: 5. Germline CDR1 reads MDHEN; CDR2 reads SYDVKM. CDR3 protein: CASRTGGNYQPQHF. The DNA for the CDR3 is TGTGCCAGCAGAACAGGGGGCAATTATCAGCCCCAGCATTTT.

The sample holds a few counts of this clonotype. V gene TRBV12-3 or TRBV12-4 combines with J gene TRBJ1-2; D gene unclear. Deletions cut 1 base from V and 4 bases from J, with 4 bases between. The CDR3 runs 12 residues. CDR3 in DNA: TGTGCCAGCAGTTTAGAGGCCTATGGCTACACCTTC. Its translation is CASSLEAYGYTF.

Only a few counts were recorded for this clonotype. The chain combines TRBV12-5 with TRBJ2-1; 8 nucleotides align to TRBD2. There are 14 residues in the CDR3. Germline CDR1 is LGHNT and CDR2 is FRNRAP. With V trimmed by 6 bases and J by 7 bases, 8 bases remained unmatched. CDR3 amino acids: CASGSGTSLNEQFF. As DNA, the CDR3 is TGTGCTAGTGGATCCGGGACTAGTCTTAATGAGCAGTTCTTC.